This TCR beta chain stems from a study of a mutant IDH1 vaccine in newly diagnosed glioma. About the study: Vaccine dosing followed radiotherapy by 4-6 weeks, or accompanied temozolomide cycles.

Some clones are missing from TCRdb's copy, which holds only in-frame ones; the method was immunoSEQ multiplex PCR. The sample carries over 45,000 clones, 85% to 95% recorded once. The time point: week 35, safety follow-up. It was 300 ug of mutant IDH1 20-mer peptide that made up each vaccine dose, given with topical imiquimod. About this clone itself: Its antigen remains unidentified.

The clonotype comes from a man aged 50 to 60 with glioma. Sequencing used PBMCs, obtained from a glioma patient whose treatment included an IDH1 peptide vaccine.

In DNA form, the CDR3 reads TGTGCCAGCAGGTTCCCGAGCAGGGGTGGCTACACCTTC. Translated: CASRFPSRGGYTF. The chain couples TRBV28 to TRBJ1-2; D perhaps matches TRBD1 (6 bases). CDR3 length: 13 amino acids. Germline V gives CDR1 MDHEN, CDR2 SYDVKM. Trimming stripped 6 bases from V and 7 bases from J, with 15 bases between.